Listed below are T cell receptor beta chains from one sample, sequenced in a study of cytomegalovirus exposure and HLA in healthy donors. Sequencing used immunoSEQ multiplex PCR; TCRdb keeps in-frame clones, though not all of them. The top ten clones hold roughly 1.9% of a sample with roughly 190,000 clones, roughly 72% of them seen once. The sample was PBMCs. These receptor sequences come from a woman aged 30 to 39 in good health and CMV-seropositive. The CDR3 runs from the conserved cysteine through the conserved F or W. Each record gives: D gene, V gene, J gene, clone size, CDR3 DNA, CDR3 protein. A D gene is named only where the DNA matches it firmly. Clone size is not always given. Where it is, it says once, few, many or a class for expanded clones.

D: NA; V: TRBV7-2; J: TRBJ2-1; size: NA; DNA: TGTGCCAGCAGCTTAGATTGGACTGGGTACAATGAGCAGTTCTTC; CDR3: CASSLDWTGYNEQFF
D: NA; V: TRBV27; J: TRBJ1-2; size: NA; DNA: TGTGCCAGCAGTTTCTATACGGGGGATGGCTACACCTTC; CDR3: CASSFYTGDGYTF
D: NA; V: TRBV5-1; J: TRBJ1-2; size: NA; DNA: TGCGCCAGCAGCTTGGGCACAGGGCCGGATGGCTACACCTTC; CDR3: CASSLGTGPDGYTF
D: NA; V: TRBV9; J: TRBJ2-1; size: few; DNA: TGTGCCAGCAGCGAGAGCTCTAGCAATGAGCAGTTCTTC; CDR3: CASSESSSNEQFF
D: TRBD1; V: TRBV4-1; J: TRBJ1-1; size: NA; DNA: TGCGCCAGCAGCCTCGACAGGGGTCAACGCTCGGCTTTCTTT; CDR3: CASSLDRGQRSAFF
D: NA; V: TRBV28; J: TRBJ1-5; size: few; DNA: TGTGCCAGCAGTTTAGCGGGGGGCAATCAGCCCCAGCATTTT; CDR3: CASSLAGGNQPQHF
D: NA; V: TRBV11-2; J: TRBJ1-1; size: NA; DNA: TGTGCCAGCAGCTTAGAACGGGTTAACACTGAAGCTTTCTTT; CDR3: CASSLERVNTEAFF
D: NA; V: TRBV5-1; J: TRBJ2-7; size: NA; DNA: TGCGCCAGCAGCTTAGACCTTACTAGCTCCTACGAGCAGTACTTC; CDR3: CASSLDLTSSYEQYF
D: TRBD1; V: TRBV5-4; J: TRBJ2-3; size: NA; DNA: TGTGCCATCAGGACAGGGGTCACAGATACGCAGTATTTT; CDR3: CAIRTGVTDTQYF
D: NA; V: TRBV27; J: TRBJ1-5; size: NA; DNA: TGTGCCAGCACTTCTCTAGGGGACAATCAGCCCCAGCATTTT; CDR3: CASTSLGDNQPQHF
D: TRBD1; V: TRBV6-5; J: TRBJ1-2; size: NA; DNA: TGTGCCAGCAGCCCGACAGGGAACTATGGCTACACCTTC; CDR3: CASSPTGNYGYTF
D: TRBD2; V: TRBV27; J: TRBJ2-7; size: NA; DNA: TGTGCCAGCAGAACCAACACAATAGCGGGCTACGAGCAGTACTTC; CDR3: CASRTNTIAGYEQYF
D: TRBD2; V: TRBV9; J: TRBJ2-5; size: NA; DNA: TGTGCCAGCAGCGTAGGGACTAGCGGGGGACAAGAGACCCAGTACTTC; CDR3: CASSVGTSGGQETQYF
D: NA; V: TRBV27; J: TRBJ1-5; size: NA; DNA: TGTGCCAGCAGTGATGGAGTAGAGGGCTCGTGGCAGCCCCAGCATTTT; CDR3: CASSDGVEGSWQPQHF
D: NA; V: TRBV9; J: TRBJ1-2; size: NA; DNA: TGTGCCAGCAGCGCAGGGGATGGCTACACCTTC; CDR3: CASSAGDGYTF
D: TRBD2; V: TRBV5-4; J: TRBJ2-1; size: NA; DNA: TGTGCCAGCAGCTCGGGACTATACAATGAGCAGTTCTTC; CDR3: CASSSGLYNEQFF
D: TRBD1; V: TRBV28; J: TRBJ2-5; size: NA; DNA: TGTGCCAGCGGGGCAGGGGGTCCCGGAGAGACCCAGTACTTC; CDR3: CASGAGGPGETQYF
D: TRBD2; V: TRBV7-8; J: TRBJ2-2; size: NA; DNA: TGTGCCAGCAGCTCGATAAGGACTAGCGGGGCCAACGGGGAGCTGTTTTTT; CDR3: CASSSIRTSGANGELFF
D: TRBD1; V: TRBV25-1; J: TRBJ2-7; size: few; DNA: TGTGCCAGCAGTGACTGGACAGGGCAAAGAACCTACGAGCAGTACTTC; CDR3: CASSDWTGQRTYEQYF
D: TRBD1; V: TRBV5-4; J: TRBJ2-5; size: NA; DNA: TGTGCCAGCAGCTTGGCCTTGGACAGGGAAGAGACCCAGTACTTC; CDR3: CASSLALDREETQYF
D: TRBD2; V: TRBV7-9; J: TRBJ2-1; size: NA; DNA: TGTGCCAGCAGCCCCCCGACTAGCGGAATTAATGAGCAGTTCTTC; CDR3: CASSPPTSGINEQFF
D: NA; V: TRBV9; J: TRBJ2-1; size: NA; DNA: TGTGCCAGCAGCGTCGAGATGGACTATTACAATGAGCAGTTCTTC; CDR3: CASSVEMDYYNEQFF
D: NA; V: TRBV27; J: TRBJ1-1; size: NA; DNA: TGTGCCAGCAGTTTAAAGCGACCGTGGGACACTGAAGCTTTCTTT; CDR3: CASSLKRPWDTEAFF
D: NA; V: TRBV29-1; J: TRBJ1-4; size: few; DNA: TGCAGCGTGGCGGAGTGGGAAAAACTGTTTTTT; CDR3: CSVAEWEKLFF